One TCR beta chain is described in this entry. Per the original methods: Amplifying reference gene primers gave estimates of nucleated cell counts. The table came from immunoSEQ multiplex PCR; TCRdb's copy has only in-frame clones and leaves some out. The DNA gave D and trimming, while V, J and clone size come from that table. The table has approximately 97,000 clones, approximately 78% seen once; the top ten hold approximately 9.6%. The CDR3 contains 15 residues. The V end lost 2 bases, the J end lost 4 bases, and 16 bases lay between the germline ends. The germline V gene encodes CDR1 SQVTM and CDR2 ANQGSEA. The sample originates from a study of blood T cell repertoires in COVID-19. As for the study in general: T cells, B-cell-depleted T cells, or PBMCs supplied cDNA or gDNA.

Sequencing was done on a sample of peripheral blood. The TCR originated in a man aged 55 to 70 with active or convalescent COVID-19. The chain employs TRBV29-1 and TRBJ2-3; tentatively, D is TRBD1 (7 bases). The CDR3 reads CSVEFRRRGPDTQYF. CDR3 nucleotide sequence: TGCAGCGTTGAATTCCGGCGGAGGGGGCCAGATACGCAGTATTTT.